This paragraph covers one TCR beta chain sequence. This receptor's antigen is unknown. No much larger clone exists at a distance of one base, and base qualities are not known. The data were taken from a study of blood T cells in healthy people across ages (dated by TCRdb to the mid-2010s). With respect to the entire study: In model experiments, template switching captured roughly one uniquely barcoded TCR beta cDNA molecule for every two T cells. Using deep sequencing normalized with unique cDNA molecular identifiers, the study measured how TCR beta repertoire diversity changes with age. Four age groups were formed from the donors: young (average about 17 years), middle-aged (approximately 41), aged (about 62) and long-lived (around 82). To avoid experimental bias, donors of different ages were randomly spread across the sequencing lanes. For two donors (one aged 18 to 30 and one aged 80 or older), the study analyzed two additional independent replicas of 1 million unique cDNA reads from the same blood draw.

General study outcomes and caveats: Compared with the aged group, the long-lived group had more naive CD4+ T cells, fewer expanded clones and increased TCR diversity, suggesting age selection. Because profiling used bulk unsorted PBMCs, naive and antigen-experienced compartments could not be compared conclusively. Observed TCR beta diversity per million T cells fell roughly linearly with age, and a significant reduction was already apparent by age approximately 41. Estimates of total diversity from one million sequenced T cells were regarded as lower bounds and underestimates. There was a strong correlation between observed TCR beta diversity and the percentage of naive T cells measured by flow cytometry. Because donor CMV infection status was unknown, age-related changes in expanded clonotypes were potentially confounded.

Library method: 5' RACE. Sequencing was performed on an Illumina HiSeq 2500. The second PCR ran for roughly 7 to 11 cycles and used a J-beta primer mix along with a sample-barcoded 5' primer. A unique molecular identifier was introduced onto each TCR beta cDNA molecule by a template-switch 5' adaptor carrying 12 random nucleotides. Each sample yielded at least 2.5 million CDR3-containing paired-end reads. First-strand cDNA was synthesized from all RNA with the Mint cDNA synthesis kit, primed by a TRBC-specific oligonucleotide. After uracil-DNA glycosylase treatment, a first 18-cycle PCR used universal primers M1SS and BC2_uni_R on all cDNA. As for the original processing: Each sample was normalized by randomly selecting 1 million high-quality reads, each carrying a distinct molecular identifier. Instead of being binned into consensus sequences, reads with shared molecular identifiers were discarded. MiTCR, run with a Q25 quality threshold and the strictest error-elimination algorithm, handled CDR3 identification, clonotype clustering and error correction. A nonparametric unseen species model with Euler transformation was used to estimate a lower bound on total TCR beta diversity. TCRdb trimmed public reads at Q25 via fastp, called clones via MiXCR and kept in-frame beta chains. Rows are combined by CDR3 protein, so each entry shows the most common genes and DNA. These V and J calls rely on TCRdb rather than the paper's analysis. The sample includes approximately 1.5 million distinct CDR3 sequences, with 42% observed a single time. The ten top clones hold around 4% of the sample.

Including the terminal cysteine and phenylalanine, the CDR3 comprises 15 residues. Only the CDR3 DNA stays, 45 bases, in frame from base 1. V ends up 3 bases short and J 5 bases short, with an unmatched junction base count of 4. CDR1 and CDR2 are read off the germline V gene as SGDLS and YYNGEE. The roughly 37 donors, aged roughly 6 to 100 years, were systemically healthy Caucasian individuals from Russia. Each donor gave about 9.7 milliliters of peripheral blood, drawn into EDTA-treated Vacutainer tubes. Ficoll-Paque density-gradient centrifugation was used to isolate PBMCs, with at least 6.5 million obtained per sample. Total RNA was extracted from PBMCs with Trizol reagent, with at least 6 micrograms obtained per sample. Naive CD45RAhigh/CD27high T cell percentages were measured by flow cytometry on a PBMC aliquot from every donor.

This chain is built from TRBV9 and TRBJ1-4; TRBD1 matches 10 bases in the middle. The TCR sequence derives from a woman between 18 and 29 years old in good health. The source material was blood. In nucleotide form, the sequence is TGTGCCAGCAGCGGGGACAGGGGAGTAAATGAAAAACTGTTTTTT. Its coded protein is CASSGDRGVNEKLFF.